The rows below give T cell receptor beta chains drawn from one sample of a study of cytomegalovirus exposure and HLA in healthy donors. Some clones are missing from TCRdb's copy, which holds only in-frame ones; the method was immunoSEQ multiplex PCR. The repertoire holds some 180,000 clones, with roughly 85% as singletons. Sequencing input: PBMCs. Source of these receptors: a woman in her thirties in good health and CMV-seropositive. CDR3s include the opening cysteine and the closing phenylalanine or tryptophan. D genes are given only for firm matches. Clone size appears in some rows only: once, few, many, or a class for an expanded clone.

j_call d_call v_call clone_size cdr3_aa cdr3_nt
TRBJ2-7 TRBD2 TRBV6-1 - CASGRGAYEQYF TGTGCCAGCGGACGGGGGGCCTACGAGCAGTACTTC
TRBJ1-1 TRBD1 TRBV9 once CASSSKDRGNTEAFF TGTGCCAGCAGCTCTAAAGACAGGGGGAACACTGAAGCTTTCTTT
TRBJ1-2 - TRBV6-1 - CASSEYKWGTYGYTF TGTGCCAGCAGTGAATATAAGTGGGGCACCTATGGCTACACCTTC
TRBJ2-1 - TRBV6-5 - CASSLTRYSYNEQFF TGTGCCAGCAGTTTAACTCGCTACTCCTACAATGAGCAGTTCTTC
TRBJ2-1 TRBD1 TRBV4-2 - CASSQASGTGTYNEQFF TGTGCCAGCAGCCAAGCCTCAGGGACAGGGACCTACAATGAGCAGTTCTTC
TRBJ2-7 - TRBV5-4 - CASSWGGANSYEQYF TGTGCCAGCAGCTGGGGGGGGGCGAACTCCTACGAGCAGTACTTC
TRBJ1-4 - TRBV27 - CASRDREFATNEKLFF TGTGCCAGCAGAGACAGAGAATTTGCAACTAATGAAAAACTGTTTTTT
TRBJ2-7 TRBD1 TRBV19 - CASRGQGSYEQYF TGTGCCAGTAGGGGACAGGGGTCCTACGAGCAGTACTTC
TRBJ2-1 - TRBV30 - CAWSVGLDGYNEQFF TGTGCCTGGAGTGTAGGCCTAGACGGTTACAATGAGCAGTTCTTC
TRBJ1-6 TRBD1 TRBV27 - CASSSFGTGSSPLHF TGTGCCAGCAGTTCATTCGGGACAGGGAGTTCACCCCTCCACTTT
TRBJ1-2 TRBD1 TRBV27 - CASSRAPDRGLYGYTF TGTGCCAGCAGCCGGGCCCCGGACAGGGGACTCTATGGCTACACCTTC
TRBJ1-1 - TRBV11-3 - CATTMGGTEAFF TGTGCCACCACAATGGGGGGAACCGAAGCTTTCTTT
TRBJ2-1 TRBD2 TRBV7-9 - CASSLGSSGGAKYNEQFF TGTGCCAGCAGCTTAGGCAGTAGCGGGGGGGCTAAGTACAATGAGCAGTTCTTC
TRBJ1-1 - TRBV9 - CASSVDYGAGNTEAFF TGTGCCAGCAGCGTAGACTATGGGGCAGGGAACACTGAAGCTTTCTTT
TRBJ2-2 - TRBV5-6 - CASRRGREPNTGELFF TGTGCCAGCAGGCGGGGCCGGGAACCGAACACCGGGGAGCTGTTTTTT
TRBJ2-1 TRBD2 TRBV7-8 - CASSLGLAEYNEQFF TGTGCCAGCAGCCTGGGACTAGCGGAATACAATGAGCAGTTCTTC
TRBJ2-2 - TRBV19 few CASSTSGELFF TGTGCCAGTAGTACGTCCGGGGAGCTGTTTTTT
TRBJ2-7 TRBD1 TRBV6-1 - CASSDRDSYEQYF TGTGCCAGCAGTGACCGGGACAGCTACGAGCAGTACTTC
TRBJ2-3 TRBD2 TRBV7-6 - CASSRLAGGPGPDTQYF TGTGCCAGCAGCCGCCTAGCGGGGGGGCCGGGCCCAGATACGCAGTATTTT
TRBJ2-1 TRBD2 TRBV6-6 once CASSSLAGGTNEQFF TGTGCCAGCAGTTCACTAGCGGGGGGTACAAATGAGCAGTTCTTC
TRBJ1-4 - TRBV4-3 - CASSQVIGEKLFF TGCGCCAGCAGCCAAGTTATCGGTGAAAAACTGTTTTTT
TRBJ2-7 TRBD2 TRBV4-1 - CASSQVVHGGLAYYEQYF TGCGCCAGCAGCCAAGTCGTCCACGGGGGACTAGCCTACTACGAGCAGTACTTC
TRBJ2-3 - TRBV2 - CASSEIADTQYF TGTGCCAGCAGTGAAATCGCAGATACGCAGTATTTT
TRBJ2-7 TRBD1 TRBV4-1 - CASSYPGQGREQYF TGCGCCAGCAGCTATCCGGGACAGGGAAGGGAGCAGTACTTC
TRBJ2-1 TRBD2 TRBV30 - CAWSPTTSGRRWFF TGTGCCTGGTCCCCCACGACTAGCGGGAGGAGATGGTTCTTC
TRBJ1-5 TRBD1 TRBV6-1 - CASSSTGGHQPQHF TGTGCCAGCAGTTCGACAGGGGGCCATCAGCCCCAGCATTTT
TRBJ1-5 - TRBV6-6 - CASSYSRDQPQHF TGTGCCAGCAGTTACTCTCGGGATCAGCCCCAGCATTTT
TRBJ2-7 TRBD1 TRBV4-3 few CASSPGTGGYEQYF TGCGCCAGCAGCCCTGGAACAGGGGGATACGAGCAGTACTTC
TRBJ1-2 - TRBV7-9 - CASSLRGGDGYTF TGTGCCAGCAGCTTAAGGGGAGGGGATGGCTACACCTTC
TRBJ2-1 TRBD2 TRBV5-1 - CASSLELAGAGEQFF TGCGCCAGCAGCTTAGAACTAGCGGGTGCGGGTGAGCAGTTCTTC
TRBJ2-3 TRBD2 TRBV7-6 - CASSFGTSHTDTQYF TGTGCCAGCAGCTTTGGGACTAGCCACACAGATACGCAGTATTTT
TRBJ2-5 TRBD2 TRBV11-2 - CASSLDGTIQETQYF TGTGCCAGCAGCTTAGATGGGACTATTCAAGAGACCCAGTACTTC
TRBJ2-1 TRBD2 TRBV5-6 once CASSLGTSDGEQFF TGTGCCAGCAGCTTGGGGACTAGCGACGGTGAGCAGTTCTTC
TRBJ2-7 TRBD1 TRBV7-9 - CASSLVGQGANEQYF TGTGCCAGCAGCTTAGTAGGTCAGGGGGCGAACGAGCAGTACTTC
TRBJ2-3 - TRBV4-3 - CASSQDPSDRTDTQYF TGCGCCAGCAGCCAAGATCCCAGCGATCGCACAGATACGCAGTATTTT
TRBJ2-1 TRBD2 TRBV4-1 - CASGGGREGRYNEQFF TGCGCCAGCGGGGGAGGGCGGGAGGGCCGATACAATGAGCAGTTCTTC
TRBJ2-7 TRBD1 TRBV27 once CASSSTGATSYEQYF TGTGCCAGCAGTTCGACAGGGGCTACCTCCTACGAGCAGTACTTC
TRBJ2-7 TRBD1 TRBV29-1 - CSVGFTGGSYEQYF TGCAGCGTTGGATTTACAGGGGGCTCTTACGAGCAGTACTTC
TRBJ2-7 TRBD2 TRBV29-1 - CSVEGTSGGGFPTYEQYF TGCAGCGTTGAAGGGACTAGCGGGGGAGGTTTTCCTACGTACGAGCAGTACTTC
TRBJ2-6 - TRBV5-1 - CASSSTGTGANVLTF TGCGCCAGCAGCTCCACAGGGACTGGGGCCAACGTCCTGACTTTC
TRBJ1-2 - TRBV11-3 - CASSLDGSGGYTF TGTGCCAGCAGCTTAGATGGGAGTGGCGGCTACACCTTC
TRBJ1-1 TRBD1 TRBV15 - CATSRVSTGGTEAFF TGTGCCACCAGCAGAGTTTCGACAGGGGGCACTGAAGCTTTCTTT
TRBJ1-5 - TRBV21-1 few CASIPRDRGSYQPQHF TGTGCCAGCATTCCACGGGACAGGGGGTCCTATCAGCCCCAGCATTTT
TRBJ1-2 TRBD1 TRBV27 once CASSTLQGQGAYYGYTF TGTGCCAGCAGTACCCTCCAGGGACAGGGGGCTTACTATGGCTACACCTTC
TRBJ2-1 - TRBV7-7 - CASSLGEFGRYNEQFF TGTGCCAGCAGCTTAGGTGAATTTGGGCGTTACAATGAGCAGTTCTTC
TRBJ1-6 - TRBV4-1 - CASSQSSSGIRSYNSPLHF TGCGCCAGCAGCCAAAGTTCATCAGGTATCAGGTCCTATAATTCACCCCTCCACTTT
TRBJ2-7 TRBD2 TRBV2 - CASSGSLAGALLISEQYF TGTGCCAGCAGTGGGTCTCTAGCGGGGGCCCTCTTGATTTCGGAGCAGTACTTC
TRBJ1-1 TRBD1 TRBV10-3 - CAISGGTGGTEAFF TGTGCCATCAGTGGGGGGACAGGGGGTACTGAAGCTTTCTTT
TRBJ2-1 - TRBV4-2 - CASSREREQFF TGTGCCAGCAGCCGTGAGCGTGAGCAGTTCTTC
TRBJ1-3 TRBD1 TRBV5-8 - CASSLDRGSGNTIYF TGTGCCAGCAGCTTGGACAGGGGATCTGGAAACACCATATATTTT
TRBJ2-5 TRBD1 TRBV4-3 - CASSQDRTGGKETQYF TGCGCCAGCAGCCAAGATAGGACAGGGGGGAAAGAGACCCAGTACTTC
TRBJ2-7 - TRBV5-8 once CASSYSLRGSYEQYF TGTGCCAGCAGTTACAGTTTGCGGGGTTCCTACGAGCAGTACTTC
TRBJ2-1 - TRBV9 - CASSEGGADPGNEQFF TGTGCCAGCAGCGAAGGGGGGGCGGACCCGGGTAATGAGCAGTTCTTC
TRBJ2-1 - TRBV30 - CAWSPTSTEQFF TGTGCCTGGAGTCCAACTAGCACTGAGCAGTTCTTC